The 28 T cell receptor beta chains reported below all come from one sample, sequenced in a study of vaccination and CD4 T cells after COVID-19. No antigen is known for these receptors. The treatment here: roughly ten-day PBMC culture with coronavirus spike peptide pools or control peptides (ViraFEST assay). With the Oncomine TCR Beta short-read assay, DNA from cultured CD4+ T cells was sequenced. TCRdb independently ran MiXCR on the PCR reads; one entry per CDR3 protein. The sample contains about 17,000 distinct CDR3 sequences, roughly 50% of which appear only once. Specimen: CD4+ T cells from blood, cultured in vitro. The source of these receptors is a human donor who had recovered from COVID-19.

The rearrangement joins TRBV6-2 or TRBV6-3 to TRBJ2-7; 10 bases fit TRBD1. Germline V CDR1 and CDR2: MNHEY, SVGEGT. After removal of 8 bases from V and 2 bases from J, the junction contained 12 bases not matched to a gene. The CDR3 length is 16 residues. The CDR3 loop reads CASPDPGTGVPYEQYF. CDR3 coding DNA: TGTGCCAGCCCAGATCCTGGGACAGGGGTCCCCTACGAGCAGTACTTC.

This chain uses TRBV10-3 with TRBJ2-3; D remains unclear. This CDR3 is 16 amino acids long. CDR1 and CDR2 (germline): ENHRY, SYGVKD. The V gene lost 4 bases and the J gene lost 0 bases, with 14 bases spanning the gap. The CDR3 protein is CAISGTAYSSTDTQYF. As DNA, the CDR3 is TGTGCCATCAGTGGCACGGCGTACTCTAGCACAGATACGCAGTATTTT.

The rearrangement uses TRBV20-1 and TRBJ2-1; D uncertain. The V gene lost 3 bases and the J gene lost 0 bases, with 9 bases spanning the gap. Germline values: CDR1 DFQATT, CDR2 SNEGSKA (reference sequence). The CDR3 is made up of 14 amino acids. CDR3 protein: CSASPGPSYNEQFF. For the CDR3, the DNA is TGCAGTGCTAGTCCGGGTCCCTCCTACAATGAGCAGTTCTTC.

This clonotype was picked up a small number of times. V is TRBV20-1 and J is TRBJ2-3; 9 bases fit TRBD2. The germline gives CDR1 DFQATT, CDR2 SNEGSKA (reference sequence). The CDR3 covers 16 residues. V trimming: 1 base; J trimming: 1 base; junction bases outside the gene matches: 6. The CDR3 loop reads CSARAASGVGTDTQYF. CDR3 bases: TGCAGTGCTAGAGCGGCTAGCGGGGTAGGCACAGATACGCAGTATTTT.

Of note for this clonotype: Since a much larger clone is just one base distant, this may be a read error. This chain uses TRBV6-4 with TRBJ2-7; D remains unclear. Deletions cut 6 bases from V and 2 bases from J, with 5 bases between. CDR3 length equals 11 residues. Germline V gene lookup returns CDR1 MRHNA and CDR2 SNTAGT. CDR3 protein: CASSLPYEQYF. CDR3 sequence (DNA): TGTGCCAGCAGCCTCCCCTACGAGCAGTACTTC.

This chain links TRBV15 with TRBJ1-1; weak D call: TRBD1 (5 bases). Trimming removed 8 bases from V and 1 base from J, with 11 bases in between. This CDR3 region has 13 residues. CDR1 and CDR2 from the germline V gene are LNHNV and YYDKDF (reference sequence). CDR3 residues: CATARDPNTEAFF. Here the CDR3 DNA reads TGTGCCACCGCAAGGGACCCGAACACTGAAGCTTTCTTT.

V and J are TRBV2 and TRBJ2-7; the D is unclear. The germline CDR1 and CDR2 sequences are SNHLY and FYNNEI. This CDR3 region has 13 residues. Trimming cost V 2 bases and J 0 bases, with 5 bases left between them. CDR3 sequence: CASSEQVSYEQYF. In DNA form, the CDR3 reads TGTGCCAGCAGTGAACAGGTCTCCTACGAGCAGTACTTC.

The CDR3 DNA follows: TGTGCCAGCAGCTTAGTGGTACTAAGCACAGATACGCAGTATTTT. Residues: CASSLVVLSTDTQYF. The chain employs TRBV7-2 and TRBJ2-3; no definite D call. The CDR3 is 15 amino acids. V was cut by 1 base and J by 0 bases, with 8 bases left in between. Per germline, CDR1 SGHTA and CDR2 FQGNSA.

This clonotype was observed a handful of times. This chain joins TRBV11-3 and TRBJ2-1; 7 bases are shared with TRBD2. Per the germline V gene, CDR1 is SGHNT and CDR2 is YENEEA. Trimming took 3 bases from V and 2 from J; bases not matched to a gene: 1. The CDR3 length is 14 residues. The CDR3 here is CASSFAGAYNEQFF. Written as DNA, the CDR3 is TGTGCCAGCAGCTTCGCGGGGGCCTACAATGAGCAGTTCTTC.

The rearrangement links TRBV20-1 to TRBJ2-3; the match to TRBD2 covers 7 bases. This CDR3 is 16 amino acids long. Germline CDR1 is DFQATT and CDR2 is SNEGSKA (reference sequence). With V trimmed by 4 bases and J by 1 base, 11 bases remained unmatched. The CDR3 nucleotides are TGCAGTGCTACGAATAGGCGGGAGATTGGCACAGATACGCAGTATTTT. Translating gives CSATNRREIGTDTQYF.

The rearrangement uses TRBV7-2 and TRBJ1-2; 9 bases fit TRBD1. Per the germline V gene, CDR1 is SGHTA and CDR2 is FQGNSA. This CDR3 region has 15 residues. J lost 4 bases, V lost 3 bases, and 6 bases had no gene match. The CDR3 reads CASSFGGTGPYGYTF. The DNA for the CDR3 is TGTGCCAGCAGCTTTGGTGGGACAGGGCCCTATGGCTACACCTTC. Filled out from reference TRBV7-2 and TRBJ1-2, the complete variable domain reads GAGVSQSPSNKVTEKGKDVELRCDPISGHTALYWYRQSLGQGLEFLIYFQGNSAPDKSGLPSDRFSAERTGGSVSTLTIQRTQQEDSAVYLCASSFGGTGPYGYTFGSGTRLTVV.

This clonotype appeared a few times. The J gene is TRBJ2-3, the V gene TRBV19; either TRBD1 or TRBD2 may supply D (5 bases each). The CDR3 extends over 13 amino acids. Germline V gene lookup returns CDR1 LNHDA and CDR2 SQIVND (reference sequence). V was trimmed by 2 bases and J by 5 bases, leaving 8 bases between them. The chain's CDR3 is CASSIRDGDTQYF. Here the CDR3 DNA reads TGTGCCAGTAGTATAAGGGACGGAGATACGCAGTATTTT. Full variable domain (remainder filled in from reference TRBV19 and TRBJ2-3): DGGITQSPKYLFRKEGQNVTLSCEQNLNHDAMYWYRQDPGQGLRLIYYSQIVNDFQKGDIAEGYSVSREKKESFPLTVTSAQKNPTAFYLCASSIRDGDTQYFGPGTRLTVL.

Here the CDR3 DNA reads TGCGCCAGCAGCGCCAGTTTTAATGAGCAGTTCTTC. Residues: CASSASFNEQFF. V and J are TRBV5-1 and TRBJ2-1; D gene uncertain. Trimming shortened V by 4 bases and J by 7 bases, and 9 bases separated the two germline ends. From germline, CDR1 is SGHRS and CDR2 YFSETQ. The CDR3 covers 12 residues.

The gene calls are TRBV7-3 and TRBJ2-2; D possibly uses TRBD1 or TRBD2 (6 bases each). The CDR3 extends over 14 amino acids. V lost 5 bases and J 6 bases, leaving 13 bases between the germline ends. Germline lookup yields CDR1 SGHTA and CDR2 FQGTGA. This CDR3 reads CASSPGAGAGELFF. The CDR3 DNA follows: TGTGCCAGCAGCCCGGGGGCAGGGGCCGGGGAGCTGTTTTTT.

This chain links TRBV7-8 with TRBJ1-2, with TRBD1 matching 8 bases. CDR3 length equals 15 residues. Trimming took 5 bases from V and 0 from J; bases not matched to a gene: 5. The germline V gene encodes CDR1 SGHVS and CDR2 FQNEAQ. CDR3 in DNA: TGTGCCAGCAGCCCGCGGACAGGGACTAACTATGGCTACACCTTC. It specifies CASSPRTGTNYGYTF.

This clonotype was seen a single time. V is TRBV5-1 and J is TRBJ2-5, with D unresolved. CDR3 length: 12 amino acids. V lost 0 bases, J lost 7 bases, and 7 bases lay in between. CDR1 and CDR2 from the germline V gene are SGHRS and YFSETQ. DNA of the CDR3: TGCGCCAGCAGCTTGGTCGGTGGGACCCAGTACTTC. Protein: CASSLVGGTQYF.

This chain uses TRBV20-1 with TRBJ1-5; maybe TRBD1 (6 bases). V was pared by 3 bases and J by 0 bases, with 15 bases between. In germline, CDR1 is DFQATT, CDR2 SNEGSKA (reference sequence). The CDR3 sequence is 16 residues long. CDR3 DNA: TGCAGTGCTAGTCCCCGTAACAGGGATAGCAATCAGCCCCAGCATTTT. Translation gives CSASPRNRDSNQPQHF.

This clonotype was counted a single time. The genes are TRBV11-1 and TRBJ2-3, with D possibly matching TRBD2 (7 bases). Trimming left V 5 bases short and J 2 bases short, with 14 bases between. CDR3 length: 15 residues. Germline V gene lookup returns CDR1 SGHAT and CDR2 FQDESV (reference sequence). The CDR3, as DNA: TGTGCCAGCAGCCCTAGGGGGGACTACACAGATACGCAGTATTTT. This gives the protein CASSPRGDYTDTQYF.

The CDR3 sequence: CASSFRDEQYF. For the CDR3, the DNA is TGTGCCAGCAGCTTCCGTGACGAGCAGTACTTC. The J gene is TRBJ2-7, the V gene TRBV5-5; D uncertain. The germline V and J ends were trimmed by 2 bases and 5 bases, with 5 bases remaining between them. The CDR3 has 11 residues. The V gene's germline CDR1 is SGHKS and CDR2 YYEKEE (reference sequence).

The chain joins TRBV5-4 to TRBJ1-1; possibly TRBD1 for D (5 bases). Germline V lookup: CDR1 SGHNT, CDR2 YYREEE (reference sequence). The V gene lost 5 bases and the J gene lost 0 bases, with 14 bases spanning the gap. This CDR3 contains 15 residues. The CDR3 is CASSQRTLMNTEAFF. The CDR3 DNA reads TGTGCCAGCAGTCAAAGGACACTCATGAACACTGAAGCTTTCTTT.

This clonotype has just a few counts. The genes are TRBV20-1 and TRBJ1-4, with D possibly being TRBD1 (5 bases). V shed 5 bases and J shed 6 bases, with 13 bases lying between them. The germline gives CDR1 DFQATT, CDR2 SNEGSKA (reference sequence). The length of the CDR3 is 13 residues. The chain's CDR3 is CSARGGADEKLFF. CDR3 sequence (DNA): TGCAGTGCTCGTGGTGGGGCAGATGAAAAACTGTTTTTT.

This rearrangement joins TRBV10-3 to TRBJ2-3, with D hard to call. The CDR3 has 13 amino acids. Trimming removed 4 bases from V and 5 bases from J, with 10 bases in between. Germline CDR1 is ENHRY and CDR2 is SYGVKD. CDR3 in amino acids: CAISASRIDTQYF. The CDR3 nucleotides are TGTGCCATCAGTGCTTCTAGGATAGATACGCAGTATTTT.

The chain joins TRBV20-1 to TRBJ2-3; the D call may be TRBD1 or TRBD2 (5 bases each). Germline values: CDR1 DFQATT, CDR2 SNEGSKA (reference sequence). CDR3 length: 15 residues. Trimming pared 6 bases from V and 0 bases from J, leaving 16 bases between. CDR3 bases: TGCAGTGCGTCTTGGGGGACCATGAGCACAGATACGCAGTATTTT. This gives the protein CSASWGTMSTDTQYF.

This clonotype was seen more than once but under ten times. V is TRBV6-5 and J is TRBJ2-5; D gene uncertain. Germline V gives CDR1 MNHEY, CDR2 SVGAGI. The V end lost 3 bases, the J end lost 8 bases, and 13 bases lay between the germline ends. CDR3 length: 13 residues. The CDR3 here is CASSYRVGRTQYF. In DNA form, the CDR3 reads TGTGCCAGCAGTTATCGGGTAGGAAGAACCCAGTACTTC.

The rearrangement links TRBV27 to TRBJ2-3; TRBD2 aligns across 9 bases. Germline lookup yields CDR1 MNHEY and CDR2 SMNVEV (reference sequence). The V segment lost 2 bases and the J segment 0 bases; nucleotides outside the gene matches: 3. This CDR3 has 16 amino acids. The CDR3 DNA is TGTGCCAGCAGTTTACTAGCGGGAATTAGCACAGATACGCAGTATTTT. Translated: CASSLLAGISTDTQYF.

In DNA, the CDR3 is TGCAGTGCTAGAGACGTATCCACAGATACGCAGTATTTT. Its translation is CSARDVSTDTQYF. The chain has TRBV20-1 and TRBJ2-3, with D unclear. V gave up 0 bases and J gave up 2 bases, with 6 bases separating them. The CDR3 loop spans 13 amino acids. CDR1 is DFQATT, CDR2 SNEGSKA, per germline (reference sequence).

The V call is TRBV2, the J call TRBJ1-6; weak D call: TRBD1 (5 bases). This CDR3 is built from 16 residues. Trimming shortened V by 7 bases and J by 0 bases, and 13 bases separated the two germline ends. Germline V gene lookup returns CDR1 SNHLY and CDR2 FYNNEI. The CDR3 bases are TGTGCCAGCAAAACAGGCCTGAGCTCCTATAATTCACCCCTCCACTTT. Encoded protein: CASKTGLSSYNSPLHF.

This clonotype came up once. The rearrangement links TRBV4-1 to TRBJ1-5; weak D call: TRBD1 (6 bases). The CDR3 covers 17 residues. The V and J ends lost 4 bases and 4 bases respectively, with 20 bases between them. CDR1 and CDR2 from the germline V gene are MGHRA and YSYEKL. CDR3 in amino acids: CASSLRTGNLRNQPQHF. In DNA form, the CDR3 reads TGCGCCAGCAGCCTGCGAACAGGGAACCTTAGGAATCAGCCCCAGCATTTT.